This T cell receptor beta chain was sequenced during a study of shared clonotypes between healthy human individuals. General study results and limits: Sequencing depth was a factor that was expected to affect clonotype sharing among donors.

Over several immunoSEQ plates, each subset's genomic DNA was distributed in even portions. Using immunoSEQ multiplex PCR, the repertoire was profiled, and TCRdb retains in-frame clones only, with some absent. The data contain under 2,500,000 clones, approximately 94% of them seen just once; the ten biggest clones take up 0.1% to 0.15%. V gave up 1 base and J gave up 0 bases, with 7 bases separating them. Germline V gene lookup returns CDR1 SGHNT and CDR2 YYREEE (reference sequence). CDR3 length equals 14 residues. A remark on this clone: Its antigen is still unknown.

The V gene is TRBV5-4, the J gene TRBJ2-5; D might be TRBD2 (5 bases). This sequence originates from a young man in good health. The sample consisted of naive CD4+ T cells sorted from blood. Subset here: CD45RA+ positively selected. The CDR3 here is CASSLLDYQETQYF. CDR3 nucleotide sequence: TGTGCCAGCAGCTTGTTGGACTACCAAGAGACCCAGTACTTC.